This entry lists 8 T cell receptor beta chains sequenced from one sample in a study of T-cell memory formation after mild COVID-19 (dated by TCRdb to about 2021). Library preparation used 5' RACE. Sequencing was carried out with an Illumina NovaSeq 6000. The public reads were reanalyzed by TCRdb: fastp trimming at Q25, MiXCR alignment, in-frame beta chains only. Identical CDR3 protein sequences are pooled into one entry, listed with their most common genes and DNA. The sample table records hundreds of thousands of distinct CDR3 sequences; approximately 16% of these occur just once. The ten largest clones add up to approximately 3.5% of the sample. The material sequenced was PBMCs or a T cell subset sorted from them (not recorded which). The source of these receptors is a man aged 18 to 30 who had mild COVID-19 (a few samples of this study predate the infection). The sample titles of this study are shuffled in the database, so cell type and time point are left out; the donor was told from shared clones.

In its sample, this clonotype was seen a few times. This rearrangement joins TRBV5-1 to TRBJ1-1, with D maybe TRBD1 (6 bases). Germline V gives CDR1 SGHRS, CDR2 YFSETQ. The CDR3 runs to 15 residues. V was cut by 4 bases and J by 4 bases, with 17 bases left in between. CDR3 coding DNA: TGCGCCAGCAGCCTAGGGGGGTCGGTGGGCACTGAAGCTTTCTTT. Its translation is CASSLGGSVGTEAFF.

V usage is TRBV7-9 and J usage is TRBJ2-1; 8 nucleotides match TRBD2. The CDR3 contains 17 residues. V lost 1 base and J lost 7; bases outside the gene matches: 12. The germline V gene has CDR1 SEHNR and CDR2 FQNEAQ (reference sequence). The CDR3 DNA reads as TGTGCCAGCAGCTTAGGTGGACGGGGGGGCCTGAGGAATGAGCAGTTCTTC. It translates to CASSLGGRGGLRNEQFF.

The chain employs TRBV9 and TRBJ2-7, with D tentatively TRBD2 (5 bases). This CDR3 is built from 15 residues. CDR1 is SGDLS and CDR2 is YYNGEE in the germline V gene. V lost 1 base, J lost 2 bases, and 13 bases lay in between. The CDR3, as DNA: TGTGCCAGCAGCGTACTGGGCACTAGTGCCTACGAGCAGTACTTC. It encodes CASSVLGTSAYEQYF. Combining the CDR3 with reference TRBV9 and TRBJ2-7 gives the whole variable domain DSGVTQTPKHLITATGQRVTLRCSPRSGDLSVYWYQQSLDQGLQFLIQYYNGEERAKGNILERFSAQQFPDLHSELNLSSLELGDSALYFCASSVLGTSAYEQYFGPGTRLTVT.

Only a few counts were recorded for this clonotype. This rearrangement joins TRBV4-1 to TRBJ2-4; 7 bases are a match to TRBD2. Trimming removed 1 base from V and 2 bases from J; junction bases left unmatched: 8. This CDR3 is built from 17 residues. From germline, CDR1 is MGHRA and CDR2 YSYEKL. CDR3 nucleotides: TGCGCCAGCAGCCAAGGTCGAGGGAGGGAAACCAAAAACATTCAGTACTTC. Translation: CASSQGRGRETKNIQYF.

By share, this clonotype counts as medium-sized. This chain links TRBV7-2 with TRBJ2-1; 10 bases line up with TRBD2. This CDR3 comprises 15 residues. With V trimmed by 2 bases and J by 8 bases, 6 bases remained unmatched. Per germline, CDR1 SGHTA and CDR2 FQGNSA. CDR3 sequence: CASSLSSGGLYEQFF. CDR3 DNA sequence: TGTGCCAGCAGCTTAAGTAGCGGGGGGCTGTATGAGCAGTTCTTC.

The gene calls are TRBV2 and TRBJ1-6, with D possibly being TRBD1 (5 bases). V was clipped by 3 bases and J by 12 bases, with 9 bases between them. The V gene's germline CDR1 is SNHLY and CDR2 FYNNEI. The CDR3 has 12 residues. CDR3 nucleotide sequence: TGTGCCAGCAGTGATGCAGGGTTACCCCTCCACTTT. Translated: CASSDAGLPLHF.

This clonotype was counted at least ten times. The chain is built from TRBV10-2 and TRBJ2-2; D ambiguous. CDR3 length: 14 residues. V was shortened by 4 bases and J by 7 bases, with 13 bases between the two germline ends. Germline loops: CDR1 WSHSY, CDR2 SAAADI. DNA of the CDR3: TGCGCCAGCAGTGGGGCCCTACTCGTCGGGGAGCTGTTTTTT. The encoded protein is CASSGALLVGELFF.

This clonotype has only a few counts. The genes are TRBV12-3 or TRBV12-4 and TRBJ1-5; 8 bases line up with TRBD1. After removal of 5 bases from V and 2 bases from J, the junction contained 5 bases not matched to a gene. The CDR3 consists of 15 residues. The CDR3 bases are TGTGCCAGCAGTCGCGGGACAGGTGGCAATCAGCCCCAGCATTTT. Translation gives CASSRGTGGNQPQHF.